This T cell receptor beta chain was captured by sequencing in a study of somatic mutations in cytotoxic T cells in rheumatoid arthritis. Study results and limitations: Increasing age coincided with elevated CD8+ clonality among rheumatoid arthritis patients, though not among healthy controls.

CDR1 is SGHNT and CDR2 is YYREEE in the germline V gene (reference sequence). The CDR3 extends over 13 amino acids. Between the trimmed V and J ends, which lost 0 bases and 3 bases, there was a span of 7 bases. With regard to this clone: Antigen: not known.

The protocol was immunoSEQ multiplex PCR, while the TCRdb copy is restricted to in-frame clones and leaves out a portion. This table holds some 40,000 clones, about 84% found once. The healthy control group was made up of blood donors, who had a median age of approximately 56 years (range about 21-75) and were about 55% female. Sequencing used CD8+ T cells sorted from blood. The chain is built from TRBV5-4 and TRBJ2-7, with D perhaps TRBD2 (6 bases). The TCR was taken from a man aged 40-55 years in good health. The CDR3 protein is CASSLGGDYEQYF. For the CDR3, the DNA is TGTGCCAGCAGCTTGGGCGGGGACTACGAGCAGTACTTC. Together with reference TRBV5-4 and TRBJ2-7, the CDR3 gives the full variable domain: ETGVTQSPTHLIKTRGQQVTLRCSSQSGHNTVSWYQQALGQGPQFIFQYYREEENGRGNFPPRFSGLQFPNYSSELNVNALELDDSALYLCASSLGGDYEQYFGPGTRLTVT.